Presented here are 3 T cell receptor beta chains from one specimen sequenced in a study of beta chain features in type 1 diabetes. Notes on the study in general: Among patients with Type 1 diabetes, TCRB CDR3s were moderately but significantly shorter in every one of the four CD4+ subsets.

Isolated RNA was reverse transcribed in full, so expressed TCRB transcripts were sequenced. Generated by immunoSEQ multiplex PCR, the TCRdb table keeps only in-frame clones and is missing some. The top ten hold approximately 0.022% of the sample, which has about 700,000 clones, 13% seen once. Antigens for these TCRs are unknown. What was sequenced was naive CD4+ T cells from blood. These receptors were collected from a man aged 18 to 30 with type 1 diabetes.

This clone was counted only a few times. DNA for the CDR3: TGCAGCGTTGATGGCACTAGCTCTTTCTTAGATACGCAGTATTTT. Translating it yields CSVDGTSSFLDTQYF. The V call is TRBV29-1, the J call TRBJ2-3; D perhaps matches TRBD2 (6 bases). With 3 bases removed from V and 5 bases from J, the gap between germline ends came to 18 bases. Germline CDR1 and CDR2: SQVTM and ANQGSEA. CDR3 length equals 15 residues.

This chain links TRBV15 with TRBJ2-5, with 7 bases fitting TRBD2. This CDR3 spans 15 amino acids. Unmatched junction bases numbered 7, after V lost 1 base and J lost 5 bases. Germline V gene sequence: CDR1 LNHNV, CDR2 YYDKDF (reference sequence). CDR3: CATSRGGREGETQYF. The CDR3 DNA follows: TGTGCCACCAGCAGAGGAGGAAGGGAGGGCGAGACCCAGTACTTC.

The table lists this clone with a few counts. This specimen includes other DNA sequences encoding the same CDR3. This sequence joins TRBV18 and TRBJ2-7, with TRBD2 as a possible D gene (5 bases). The CDR3 totals 12 residues. Germline CDR1 KGHSH, CDR2 LQKENI. V dropped 3 bases and J dropped 5 bases, with 8 bases sitting between them. The CDR3 DNA is TGTGCCAGCTCACCCCTCGGGGACGAGCAGTACTTC. It encodes CASSPLGDEQYF.